The 29 T cell receptor beta chains below come from one sample, sequenced in a study of technical replicates of blood from several donors. Clones were sequenced by immunoSEQ multiplex PCR, and TCRdb holds only the in-frame ones, with some missing. The repertoire holds roughly 72,000 clones, with roughly 94% as singletons. The sequenced sample consisted of T cells isolated from PBMCs. Receptor source: a human donor in good health.

This chain connects TRBV28 to TRBJ2-2; D gene unclear. In germline, CDR1 is MDHEN, CDR2 SYDVKM. The CDR3 covers 15 residues. Trimming shortened V by 7 bases and J by 4 bases, and 16 bases separated the two germline ends. In DNA form, the CDR3 reads TGTGCCAGCAACCTCCGGGTAAAAGGCACCGGGGAGCTGTTTTTT. It codes for CASNLRVKGTGELFF.

The chain uses TRBV28 and TRBJ1-1; TRBD1 matches at 8 bases. The CDR3 has 15 amino acids. Germline V gene lookup returns CDR1 MDHEN and CDR2 SYDVKM. V was clipped by 4 bases and J by 5 bases; unmatched bases: 9. The chain's CDR3 is CASSSPTGAGTEAFF. Here the CDR3 DNA reads TGTGCCAGCAGTTCACCGACAGGGGCGGGAACTGAAGCTTTCTTT.

V is TRBV19 and J is TRBJ1-3; D is unclear. Trimming stripped 0 bases from V and 0 bases from J, with 6 bases between. The CDR3 length is 15 residues. Germline CDR1 is LNHDA and CDR2 is SQIVND (reference sequence). The DNA for the CDR3 is TGTGCCAGTAGTATAGAAGGGAGCTCTGGAAACACCATATATTTT. Amino acid sequence: CASSIEGSSGNTIYF.

This chain links TRBV4-1 with TRBJ2-3; D possibly corresponds to TRBD2 (6 bases). Germline CDR1 is MGHRA and CDR2 is YSYEKL. V lost 1 base, J lost 7 bases, and 12 bases lay in between. CDR3 length: 14 amino acids. The DNA for the CDR3 is TGCGCCAGCAGCCAAGGGACTATTCTCAATACGCAGTATTTT. This encodes CASSQGTILNTQYF.

This clone was counted once. The rearrangement links TRBV27 to TRBJ1-5, with D tentatively TRBD1 (6 bases). CDR3 length equals 13 residues. Germline assignment: CDR1 MNHEY and CDR2 SMNVEV (reference sequence). V lost 6 bases, J lost 7 bases, and 13 bases lay in between. The CDR3 protein is CASSANRVQPQHF. The CDR3, as DNA: TGTGCCAGCAGCGCCAACAGGGTACAGCCCCAGCATTTT.

This chain uses TRBV7-9 with TRBJ1-1, with TRBD1 as a possible D gene (5 bases). Germline-derived CDR1 and CDR2 are SEHNR and FQNEAQ (reference sequence). The CDR3 spans 17 residues. V lost 7 bases, J lost 0 bases, and 21 bases lay in between. CDR3 sequence (DNA): TGTGCCAGCAACAAAATCGGGCAGGGACTCATGAACACTGAAGCTTTCTTT. Protein: CASNKIGQGLMNTEAFF.

The genes are TRBV2 and TRBJ2-7, with 7 nucleotides matching TRBD2. Looked up from germline, CDR1 is SNHLY and CDR2 is FYNNEI. The CDR3 covers 14 residues. V lost 6 bases to trimming and J lost 3 bases; unmatched junction nucleotides: 8. In DNA, the CDR3 is TGTGCCAGCAGCCCCTTCCGGGAGGTCTACGAGCAGTACTTC. Amino acids: CASSPFREVYEQYF.

The chain uses TRBV2 and TRBJ2-4; 7 nucleotides agree with TRBD1. The CDR3 totals 14 residues. The germline V gene has CDR1 SNHLY and CDR2 FYNNEI. The junction had 9 bases not matched to a gene; V was cut back by 7 bases and J by 6 bases. This CDR3 is CASKIGQDRNIQYF. CDR3 DNA sequence: TGTGCCAGCAAGATTGGACAGGATCGAAACATTCAGTACTTC.

CDR3 coding DNA: TGTGCCAGCAGCGCACTACAGGGGGGAAATCAGCCCCAGCATTTT. Translated, it gives CASSALQGGNQPQHF. The chain employs TRBV7-6 and TRBJ1-5, with 8 bases matching TRBD1. Trimming at V came to 5 bases and at J to 4 bases, leaving 7 bases not matched to a gene. The germline CDR1 and CDR2 sequences are SGHVS and FNYEAQ. The length of the CDR3 is 15 residues.

The J gene is TRBJ1-4, the V gene TRBV5-1; 7 nucleotides agree with TRBD1. V lost 0 bases and J lost 0; bases outside the gene matches: 2. This CDR3 region has 16 residues. The germline V gene encodes CDR1 SGHRS and CDR2 YFSETQ. CDR3 nucleotides: TGCGCCAGCAGCTTGGCCGGACAGGCAACTAATGAAAAACTGTTTTTT. The encoded protein is CASSLAGQATNEKLFF.

The gene calls are TRBV28 and TRBJ1-5; the D is unclear. The germline gives CDR1 MDHEN, CDR2 SYDVKM. With 2 bases removed from V and 3 bases from J, the gap between germline ends came to 8 bases. The CDR3 spans 14 residues. The CDR3: CASSLRHVNQPQHF. The CDR3 nucleotides are TGTGCCAGCAGTTTACGACACGTCAATCAGCCCCAGCATTTT.

The V gene is TRBV18, the J gene TRBJ2-7, with D possibly matching TRBD2 (6 bases). The length of the CDR3 is 13 residues. Trimming pared 6 bases from V and 7 bases from J, leaving 16 bases between. CDR1 is KGHSH, CDR2 LQKENI, per germline. CDR3 nucleotide sequence: TGTGCCAGCTCGCCAATGTACCGGGGGGAGCAGTACTTC. Its translation: CASSPMYRGEQYF.

Written as DNA, the CDR3 is TGTGCCAGCAGCCCAGGGACTGGCTACGAGCAGTACTTC. Its protein product is CASSPGTGYEQYF. The chain joins TRBV11-2 to TRBJ2-7, with a possible D match to TRBD2 (6 bases). The CDR3 extends over 13 amino acids. V was trimmed by 5 bases and J by 3 bases, leaving 11 bases between them. Germline V CDR1 and CDR2: SGHAT, FQNNGV.

The rearrangement links TRBV5-1 to TRBJ2-1, with TRBD2 matching 12 bases. The V segment lost 1 base and the J segment 9 bases; nucleotides outside the gene matches: 5. Looked up from germline, CDR1 is SGHRS and CDR2 is YFSETQ. The CDR3 is made up of 15 amino acids. The CDR3 sequence is CASSLLAGGPTEQFF. The CDR3 nucleotides read TGCGCCAGCAGCTTGCTAGCGGGAGGGCCCACTGAGCAGTTCTTC. Supplemented by reference TRBV5-1 and TRBJ2-1, the full variable domain reads KAGVTQTPRYLIKTRGQQVTLSCSPISGHRSVSWYQQTPGQGLQFLFEYFSETQRNKGNFPGRFSGRQFSNSRSEMNVSTLELGDSALYLCASSLLAGGPTEQFFGPGTRLTVL.

This chain uses TRBV18 with TRBJ2-7; TRBD1 matches 7 bases. The junction had 3 bases not matched to a gene; V was cut back by 5 bases and J by 2 bases. The CDR3 extends over 13 amino acids. In germline, CDR1 is KGHSH, CDR2 LQKENI. Here the CDR3 reads CASSSGTAYEQYF. The DNA of the CDR3 is TGTGCCAGCTCATCCGGGACAGCCTACGAGCAGTACTTC. Complete variable domain (other parts from reference TRBV18 and TRBJ2-7): NAGVMQNPRHLVRRRGQEARLRCSPMKGHSHVYWYRQLPEEGLKFMVYLQKENIIDESGMPKERFSAEFPKEGPSILRIQQVVRGDSAAYFCASSSGTAYEQYFGPGTRLTVT.

The chain carries TRBV28 and TRBJ1-1, with D uncertain. The germline V gene encodes CDR1 MDHEN and CDR2 SYDVKM. V was clipped by 3 bases and J by 1 base, with 3 bases between them. CDR3 length: 12 amino acids. CDR3 protein: CASSFRNTEAFF. In DNA, the CDR3 is TGTGCCAGCAGTTTCCGGAACACTGAAGCTTTCTTT.

The gene calls are TRBV23-1 and TRBJ2-5, with D possibly being TRBD1 (5 bases). TRBV23-1 is identified as an open reading frame with a role that is uncertain. There are 13 residues in the CDR3. Deletions cut 0 bases from V and 5 bases from J, with 7 bases between. This CDR3 is CASSQSNRETQYF. The CDR3, as DNA: TGCGCCAGCAGTCAATCGAACAGGGAGACCCAGTACTTC.

The rearrangement joins TRBV21-1 to TRBJ2-7; the listed D gene, TRBD2, was not tested against the DNA. TRBV21-1 is a recognized pseudogene. The CDR3 is 17 amino acids. The CDR3 here is CASSTQDSRDFSYEQYF. The CDR3 DNA reads TGTGCCAGCAGCACTCAGGACTCTCGGGATTTCTCCTACGAGCAGTACTTC.

The V call is TRBV7-3, the J call TRBJ1-1, with D perhaps matching TRBD1 (6 bases). This CDR3 is 15 amino acids long. Germline V lookup: CDR1 SGHTA, CDR2 FQGTGA. Trimming removed 1 base at V and 5 bases at J, with 14 bases between. The CDR3 bases are TGTGCCAGCAGCTTAAACGGGCAGGGGCAGACTGAAGCTTTCTTT. Its translation is CASSLNGQGQTEAFF. The full variable domain, rest sourced from reference TRBV7-3 and TRBJ1-1, is GAGVSQTPSNKVTEKGKYVELRCDPISGHTALYWYRQSLGQGPEFLIYFQGTGAADDSGLPNDRFFAVRPEGSVSTLKIQRTERGDSAVYLCASSLNGQGQTEAFFGQGTRLTVV.

This chain uses TRBV15 with TRBJ1-3, with D perhaps TRBD1 (6 bases). The CDR3 is 16 residues long. V lost 4 bases and J lost 0, with 13 bases in between. From germline, CDR1 is LNHNV and CDR2 YYDKDF (reference sequence). The CDR3 protein is CATSTLVRGSGNTIYF. CDR3 sequence (DNA): TGTGCCACCAGCACCTTGGTCAGGGGCTCTGGAAACACCATATATTTT.

This chain links TRBV19 with TRBJ1-2; 8 bases line up with TRBD1. Trimming removed 3 bases from V and 8 bases from J; junction bases left unmatched: 8. This CDR3 spans 14 amino acids. Germline assignment: CDR1 LNHDA and CDR2 SQIVND (reference sequence). CDR3 sequence: CASSIFGQGGGYTF. The CDR3 nucleotides are TGTGCCAGTAGTATTTTCGGACAGGGAGGAGGCTACACCTTC. The full variable domain, rest sourced from reference TRBV19 and TRBJ1-2, is DGGITQSPKYLFRKEGQNVTLSCEQNLNHDAMYWYRQDPGQGLRLIYYSQIVNDFQKGDIAEGYSVSREKKESFPLTVTSAQKNPTAFYLCASSIFGQGGGYTFGSGTRLTVV.

The chain has TRBV10-2 and TRBJ1-1, with D tentatively TRBD1 (6 bases). V lost 8 bases and J lost 4, with 11 bases in between. The CDR3 consists of 12 residues. Per germline, CDR1 WSHSY and CDR2 SAAADI. The DNA for the CDR3 is TGCGCCAGCCATCGAGGGGGCACTGAAGCTTTCTTT. Translation gives CASHRGGTEAFF.

In regard to this clone: Other DNA sequences in this specimen translate into the identical CDR3. V and J are TRBV30 and TRBJ1-2; TRBD1 is a possible D gene (5 bases). Germline loops: CDR1 GTSNPN, CDR2 SVGIG (reference sequence). This CDR3 spans 12 amino acids. With 3 bases removed from V and 4 bases from J, the gap between germline ends came to 9 bases. In nucleotides, the CDR3 is TGTGCCTGGAGACCCGGGGGCTATGGCTACACCTTC. It codes for CAWRPGGYGYTF.

This chain uses TRBV10-3 with TRBJ2-2; 7 bases line up with TRBD1. CDR3 length equals 16 residues. Germline CDR1 is ENHRY and CDR2 is SYGVKD. V was pared by 7 bases and J by 5 bases, with 13 bases of the junction left unmatched. CDR3 DNA: TGTGCCATCATCAATACCGAGGGGGCGCTTACCGGGGAGCTGTTTTTT. Residues: CAIINTEGALTGELFF.

The sample holds a few counts of this clone. This sequence joins TRBV7-2 and TRBJ1-5; D is unresolved. V was cut by 1 base and J by 0 bases, with 10 bases left in between. Germline V CDR1 and CDR2: SGHTA, FQGNSA. The CDR3 spans 16 residues. CDR3 coding DNA: TGTGCCAGCAGCTTAGAGTCAGGTTATAGCAATCAGCCCCAGCATTTT. Its translation: CASSLESGYSNQPQHF.

This clone was seen only once. The chain joins TRBV27 to TRBJ2-7; D remains ambiguous. CDR1 MNHEY and CDR2 SMNVEV come from the germline V gene (reference sequence). The CDR3 is 14 residues long. The V and J ends lost 5 bases and 3 bases respectively, with 14 bases between them. CDR3 nucleotide sequence: TGTGCCAGCAGTCCCCCCAACACATACTACGAGCAGTACTTC. It translates to CASSPPNTYYEQYF.

The rearrangement joins TRBV9 to TRBJ1-1; D perhaps matches TRBD1 (6 bases). This CDR3 has 16 amino acids. CDR1 is SGDLS and CDR2 is YYNGEE in the germline V gene. Deletions cut 2 bases from V and 3 bases from J, with 17 bases between. CDR3 sequence reads: CASSVRGGGWDTEAFF. CDR3 sequence (DNA): TGTGCCAGCAGCGTTAGGGGGGGCGGATGGGACACTGAAGCTTTCTTT.

The chain recombines TRBV5-1 with TRBJ2-2; 9 nucleotides agree with TRBD1. J lost 4 bases, V lost 1 base, and 2 bases had no gene match. The length of the CDR3 is 15 residues. The V gene's germline CDR1 is SGHRS and CDR2 YFSETQ. Written as DNA, the CDR3 is TGCGCCAGCAGCTTGACAGGGGGCGGCACCGGGGAGCTGTTTTTT. This sequence encodes CASSLTGGGTGELFF.

V gene TRBV5-1 combines with J gene TRBJ2-5, with TRBD2 matching 11 bases. V dropped 4 bases and J dropped 3; count of bases not matched to a gene: 2. Germline V lookup: CDR1 SGHRS, CDR2 YFSETQ. The CDR3 extends over 14 amino acids. CDR3 sequence (DNA): TGCGCCAGCAGCCAGACTAGCGGGAAAGAGACCCAGTACTTC. It specifies CASSQTSGKETQYF. The full variable domain, completed using reference TRBV5-1 and TRBJ2-5, is KAGVTQTPRYLIKTRGQQVTLSCSPISGHRSVSWYQQTPGQGLQFLFEYFSETQRNKGNFPGRFSGRQFSNSRSEMNVSTLELGDSALYLCASSQTSGKETQYFGPGTRLLVL.